This TCR beta chain was documented in a study of beta chain features in type 1 diabetes. Regarding the study as a whole: A moderate, significant TCRB CDR3 shortening appeared in type 1 diabetes across four CD4+ subsets. Insertion counts at VDJ junctions were lower in type 1 diabetes patients, who also showed more deletions there. The question left open here concerned HLA type influencing TCRB rearrangement.

CDR3 length: 15 residues. CDR1 is SGDLS and CDR2 is YYNGEE in the germline V gene. The V segment lost 0 bases and the J segment 6 bases; nucleotides outside the gene matches: 4. Each of the CD4+ naive, central memory, regulatory and stem cell-like memory populations was sorted via CD45RO/CCR7/CD25/CD127/CD95/CD27. The entirety of the isolated RNA underwent reverse transcription, so expressed TCRB transcripts were sequenced. Produced via immunoSEQ multiplex PCR; TCRdb's table is partial and in-frame only. The sample lists under 250,000 clones; 13% to 15% were seen once. As for this clone: Its antigen is currently unknown.

The V call is TRBV9, the J call TRBJ2-1; 9 bases line up with TRBD2. Sequenced sample: naive CD4+ T cells from blood. This sequence was found in a woman aged 40 to 50 in good health. The CDR3 DNA is TGTGCCAGCAGCGTAGGCGGGACTAGCTTCAATGAGCAGTTCTTC. Translation gives CASSVGGTSFNEQFF.